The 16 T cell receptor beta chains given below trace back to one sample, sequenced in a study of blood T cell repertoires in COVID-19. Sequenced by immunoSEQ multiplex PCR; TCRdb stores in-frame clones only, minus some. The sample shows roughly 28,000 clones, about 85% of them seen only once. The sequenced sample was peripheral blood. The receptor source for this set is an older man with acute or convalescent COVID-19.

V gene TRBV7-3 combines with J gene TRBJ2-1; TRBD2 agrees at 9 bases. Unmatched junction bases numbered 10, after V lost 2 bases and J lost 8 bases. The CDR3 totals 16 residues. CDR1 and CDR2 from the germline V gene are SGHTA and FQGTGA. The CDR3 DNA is TGTGCCAGCAGCTTAGGGGTAGCGGGAGACGTGGATGAGCAGTTCTTC. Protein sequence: CASSLGVAGDVDEQFF.

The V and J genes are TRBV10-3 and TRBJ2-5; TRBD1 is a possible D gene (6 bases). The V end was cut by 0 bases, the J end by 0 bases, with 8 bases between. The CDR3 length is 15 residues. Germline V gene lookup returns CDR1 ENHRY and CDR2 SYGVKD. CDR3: CAISESYRDQETQYF. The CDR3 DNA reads TGTGCCATCAGTGAGTCTTACAGGGACCAAGAGACCCAGTACTTC.

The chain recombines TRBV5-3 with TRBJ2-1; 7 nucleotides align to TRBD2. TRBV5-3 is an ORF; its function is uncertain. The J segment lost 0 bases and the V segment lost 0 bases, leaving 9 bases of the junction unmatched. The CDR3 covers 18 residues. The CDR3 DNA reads TGTGCCAGAAGCTTGGTTACAAGAGGCGGGGGCTCCTACAATGAGCAGTTCTTC. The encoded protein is CARSLVTRGGGSYNEQFF.

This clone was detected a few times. CDR3 region: CASSAAAGQRADTQYF. The CDR3 DNA is TGTGCCAGCAGCGCGGCGGCGGGACAGAGGGCCGATACGCAGTATTTT. The chain employs TRBV7-6 and TRBJ2-3; possibly TRBD1 for D (7 bases). V was trimmed by 5 bases and J by 6 bases, leaving 21 bases between them. This CDR3 contains 16 residues. Per germline, CDR1 SGHVS and CDR2 FNYEAQ.

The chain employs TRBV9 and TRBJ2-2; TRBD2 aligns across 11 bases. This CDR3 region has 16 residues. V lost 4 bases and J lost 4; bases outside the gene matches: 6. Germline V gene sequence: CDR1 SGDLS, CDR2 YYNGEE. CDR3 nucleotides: TGTGCCAGCAGCTTACCGGGACTAGCGGCCACCGGGGAGCTGTTTTTT. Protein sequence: CASSLPGLAATGELFF.

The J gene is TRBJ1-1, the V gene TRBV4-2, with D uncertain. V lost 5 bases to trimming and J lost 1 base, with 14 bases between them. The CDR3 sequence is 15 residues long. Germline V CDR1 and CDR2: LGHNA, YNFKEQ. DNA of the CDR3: TGTGCCAGCAGCGGGTCCGACAAACCGAACACTGAAGCTTTCTTT. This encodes CASSGSDKPNTEAFF.

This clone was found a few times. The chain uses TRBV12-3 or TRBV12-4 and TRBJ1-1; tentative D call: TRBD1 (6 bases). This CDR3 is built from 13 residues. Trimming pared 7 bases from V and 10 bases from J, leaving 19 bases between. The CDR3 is CASTTWGGSGAFF. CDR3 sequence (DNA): TGTGCCAGCACCACCTGGGGGGGCTCGGGAGCTTTCTTT.

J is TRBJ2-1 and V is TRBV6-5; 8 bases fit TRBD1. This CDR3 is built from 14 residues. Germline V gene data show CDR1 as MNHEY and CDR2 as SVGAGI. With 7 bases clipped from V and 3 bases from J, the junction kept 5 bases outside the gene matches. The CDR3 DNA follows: TGTGCCAGCACTACAGGGGGTGGCTACAATGAGCAGTTCTTC. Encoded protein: CASTTGGGYNEQFF.

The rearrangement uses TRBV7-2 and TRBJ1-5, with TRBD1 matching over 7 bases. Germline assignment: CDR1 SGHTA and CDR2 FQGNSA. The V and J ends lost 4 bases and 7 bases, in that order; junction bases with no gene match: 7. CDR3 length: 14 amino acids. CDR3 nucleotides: TGTGCCAGCAGCTCCAACCAGGGGGACCAGCCCCAGCATTTT. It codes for CASSSNQGDQPQHF.

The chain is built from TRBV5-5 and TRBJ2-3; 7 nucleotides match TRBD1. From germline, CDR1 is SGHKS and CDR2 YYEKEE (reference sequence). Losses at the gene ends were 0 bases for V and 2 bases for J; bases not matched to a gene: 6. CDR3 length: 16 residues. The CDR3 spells CASSLAGTVPTDTQYF. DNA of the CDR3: TGTGCCAGCAGCTTGGCCGGGACAGTTCCCACAGATACGCAGTATTTT.

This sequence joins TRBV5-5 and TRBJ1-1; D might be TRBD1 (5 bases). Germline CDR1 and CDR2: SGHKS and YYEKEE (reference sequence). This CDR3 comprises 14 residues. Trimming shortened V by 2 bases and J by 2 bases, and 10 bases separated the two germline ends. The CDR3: CASSFITGNTEAFF. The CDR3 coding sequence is TGTGCCAGCAGCTTCATAACAGGTAACACTGAAGCTTTCTTT. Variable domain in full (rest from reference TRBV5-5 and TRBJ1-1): DAGVTQSPTHLIKTRGQQVTLRCSPISGHKSVSWYQQVLGQGPQFIFQYYEKEERGRGNFPDRFSARQFPNYSSELNVNALLLGDSALYLCASSFITGNTEAFFGQGTRLTVV.

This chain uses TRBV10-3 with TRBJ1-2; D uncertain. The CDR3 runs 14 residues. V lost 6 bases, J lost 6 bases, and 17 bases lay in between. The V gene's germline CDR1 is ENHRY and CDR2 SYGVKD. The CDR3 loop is CAISPTKEVDGYTF. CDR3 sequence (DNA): TGTGCCATCAGCCCAACCAAGGAGGTTGATGGCTACACCTTC.

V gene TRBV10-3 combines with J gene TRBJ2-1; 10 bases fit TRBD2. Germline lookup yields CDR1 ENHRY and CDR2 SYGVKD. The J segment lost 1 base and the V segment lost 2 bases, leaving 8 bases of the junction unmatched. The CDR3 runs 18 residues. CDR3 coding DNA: TGTGCCATCAGTGAGGGGTCTAGCGGGAGAGGGTCCTACAATGAGCAGTTCTTC. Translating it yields CAISEGSSGRGSYNEQFF.

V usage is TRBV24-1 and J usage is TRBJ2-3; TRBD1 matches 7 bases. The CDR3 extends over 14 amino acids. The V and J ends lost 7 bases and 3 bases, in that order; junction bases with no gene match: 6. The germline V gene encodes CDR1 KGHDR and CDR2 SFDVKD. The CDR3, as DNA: TGTGCCACCAGCCCGGGACAGTGGACAGATACGCAGTATTTT. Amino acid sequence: CATSPGQWTDTQYF.

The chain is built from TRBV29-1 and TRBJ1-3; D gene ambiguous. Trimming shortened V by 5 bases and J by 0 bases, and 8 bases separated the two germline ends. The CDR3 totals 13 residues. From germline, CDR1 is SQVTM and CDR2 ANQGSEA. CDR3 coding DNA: TGCAGCGTTCTCGGGGTCTCTGGAAACACCATATATTTT. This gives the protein CSVLGVSGNTIYF.

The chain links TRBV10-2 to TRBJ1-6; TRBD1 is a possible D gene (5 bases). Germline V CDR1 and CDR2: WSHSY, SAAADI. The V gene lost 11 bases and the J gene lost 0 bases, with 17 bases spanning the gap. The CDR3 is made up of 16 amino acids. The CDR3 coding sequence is TGCGCCGTCCGGGGGACGGGGAGCTCCTATAATTCACCCCTCCACTTT. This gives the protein CAVRGTGSSYNSPLHF.